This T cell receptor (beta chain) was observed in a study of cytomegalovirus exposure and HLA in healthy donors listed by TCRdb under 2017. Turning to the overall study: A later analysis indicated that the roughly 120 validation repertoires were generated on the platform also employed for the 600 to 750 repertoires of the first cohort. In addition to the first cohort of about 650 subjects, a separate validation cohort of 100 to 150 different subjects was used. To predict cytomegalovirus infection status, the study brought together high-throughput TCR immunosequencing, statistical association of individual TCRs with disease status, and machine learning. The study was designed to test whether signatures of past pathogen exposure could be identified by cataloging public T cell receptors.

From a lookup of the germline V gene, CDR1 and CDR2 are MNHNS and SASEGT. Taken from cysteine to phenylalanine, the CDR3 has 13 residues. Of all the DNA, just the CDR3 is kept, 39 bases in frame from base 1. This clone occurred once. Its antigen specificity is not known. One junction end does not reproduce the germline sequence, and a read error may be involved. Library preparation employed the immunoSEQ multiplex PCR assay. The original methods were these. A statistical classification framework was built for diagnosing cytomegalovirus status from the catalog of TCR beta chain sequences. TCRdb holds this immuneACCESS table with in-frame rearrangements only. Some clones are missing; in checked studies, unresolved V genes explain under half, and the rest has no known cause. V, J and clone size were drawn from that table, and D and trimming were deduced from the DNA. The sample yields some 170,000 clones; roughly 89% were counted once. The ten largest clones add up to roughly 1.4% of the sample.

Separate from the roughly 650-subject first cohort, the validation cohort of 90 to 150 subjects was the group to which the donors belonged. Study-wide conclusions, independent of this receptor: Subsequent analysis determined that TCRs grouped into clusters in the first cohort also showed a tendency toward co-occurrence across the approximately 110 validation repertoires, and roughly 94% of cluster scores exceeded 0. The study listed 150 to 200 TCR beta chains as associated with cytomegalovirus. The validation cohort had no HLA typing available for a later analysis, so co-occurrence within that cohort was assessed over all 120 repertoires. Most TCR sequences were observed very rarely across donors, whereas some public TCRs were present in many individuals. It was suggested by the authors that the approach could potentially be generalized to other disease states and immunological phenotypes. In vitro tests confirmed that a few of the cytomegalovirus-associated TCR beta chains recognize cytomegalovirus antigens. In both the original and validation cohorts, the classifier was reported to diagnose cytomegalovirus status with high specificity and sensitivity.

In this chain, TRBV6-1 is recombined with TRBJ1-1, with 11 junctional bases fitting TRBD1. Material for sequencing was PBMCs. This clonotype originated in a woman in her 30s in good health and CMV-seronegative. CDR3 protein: CAGRGQGGTEAFF. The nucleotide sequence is TGTGCCGGCAGGGGACAGGGGGGCACTGAAGCTTTCTTT.